The rows below give T cell receptor beta chains drawn from one sample of a study of Ad26.COV2.S vaccination and SARS-CoV-2 variants. Generated by immunoSEQ multiplex PCR, the TCRdb table keeps only in-frame clones and is missing some. The profile shows some 340,000 clones, more than 70% of them singletons. The sequences come from peripheral blood, collected in a trial of Ad26.COV2.S vaccine versus placebo. These receptors came from a person aged 18-65 years who received the Ad26.COV2.S COVID-19 vaccine or a placebo. The CDR3 runs from the conserved cysteine through the conserved F or W. Each record gives: clone size, V gene, D gene, J gene, CDR3 protein, CDR3 DNA. The D gene is left open where the match is weak. The size of a clone is reported for some rows only, either as once, few or many, or as a class for expanded clones.

clone_size: NA
v_call: TRBV7-9
d_call: TRBD1
j_call: TRBJ1-1
cdr3_aa: CASSLDRMNTEAFF
cdr3_nt: TGTGCCAGCAGCTTGGACAGGATGAACACTGAAGCTTTCTTT

clone_size: NA
v_call: TRBV5-4
d_call: NA
j_call: TRBJ2-4
cdr3_aa: CASSQGRRGKNIQYF
cdr3_nt: TGTGCCAGCAGCCAGGGACGGCGGGGCAAAAACATTCAGTACTTC

clone_size: NA
v_call: TRBV5-1
d_call: TRBD2
j_call: TRBJ2-2
cdr3_aa: CASSFGRFNTGELFF
cdr3_nt: TGCGCCAGCAGCTTCGGGAGGTTTAACACCGGGGAGCTGTTTTTT

clone_size: once
v_call: TRBV7-2
d_call: NA
j_call: TRBJ1-6
cdr3_aa: CASSLESGPINSPLHF
cdr3_nt: TGTGCCAGCAGCCTAGAGTCGGGTCCGATTAATTCACCCCTCCACTTT

clone_size: NA
v_call: TRBV6-4
d_call: TRBD2
j_call: TRBJ2-1
cdr3_aa: CASSATGRGGRNEQFF
cdr3_nt: TGTGCCAGCAGTGCCACGGGGCGGGGGGGCCGGAATGAGCAGTTCTTC

clone_size: NA
v_call: TRBV9
d_call: NA
j_call: TRBJ1-2
cdr3_aa: CASSVVSPGEGYTF
cdr3_nt: TGTGCCAGCAGCGTAGTCTCCCCGGGGGAAGGCTACACCTTC

clone_size: NA
v_call: TRBV6-1
d_call: NA
j_call: TRBJ1-2
cdr3_aa: CASSEGRSYGYTF
cdr3_nt: TGTGCCAGCAGTGAGGGGCGGAGCTATGGCTACACCTTC

clone_size: NA
v_call: TRBV27
d_call: NA
j_call: TRBJ1-6
cdr3_aa: CASRNSPLHF
cdr3_nt: TGTGCCAGCAGGAATTCACCCCTCCACTTT

clone_size: NA
v_call: TRBV19
d_call: NA
j_call: TRBJ2-7
cdr3_aa: CASSPRPWGGRYEQYF
cdr3_nt: TGTGCCAGTAGCCCGAGACCGTGGGGGGGCAGGTACGAGCAGTACTTC

clone_size: NA
v_call: TRBV2
d_call: NA
j_call: TRBJ1-1
cdr3_aa: CASKGVGEAFF
cdr3_nt: TGTGCCAGCAAAGGGGTGGGTGAAGCTTTCTTT

clone_size: NA
v_call: TRBV6-6
d_call: TRBD2
j_call: TRBJ2-3
cdr3_aa: CASSRMKRGGKGDTQYF
cdr3_nt: TGTGCCAGCAGCCGAATGAAGCGGGGGGGAAAAGGAGATACGCAGTATTTT

clone_size: NA
v_call: TRBV4-2
d_call: NA
j_call: TRBJ1-2
cdr3_aa: CASSQDPSLLSGYTF
cdr3_nt: TGTGCCAGCAGCCAAGACCCTTCCCTCCTGAGTGGCTACACCTTC

clone_size: NA
v_call: TRBV2
d_call: TRBD1
j_call: TRBJ1-2
cdr3_aa: CASRREGAKISFGYTF
cdr3_nt: TGTGCCAGCAGGAGGGAGGGGGCGAAGATTTCGTTTGGCTACACCTTC

clone_size: NA
v_call: TRBV5-4
d_call: TRBD2
j_call: TRBJ2-3
cdr3_aa: CASSNGLAGGRSSTDTQYF
cdr3_nt: TGTGCCAGCAGTAATGGACTAGCGGGGGGGAGATCTAGCACAGATACGCAGTATTTT

clone_size: NA
v_call: TRBV19
d_call: TRBD1
j_call: TRBJ1-5
cdr3_aa: CATWNQAGQGAKIGQPQHF
cdr3_nt: TGTGCCACTTGGAATCAGGCGGGACAGGGGGCGAAGATTGGTCAGCCCCAGCATTTT